The 22 T cell receptor beta chains reported below all come from one sample, sequenced in a study of T-cell reconstitution after alpha-beta-depleted transplantation in children. Unique molecular identifiers were incorporated when the TCRbeta library was constructed. One entry per CDR3 protein results from TCRdb running MiXCR on the PCR reads. The repertoire holds hundreds of thousands of distinct CDR3 sequences, with about 9.5% as singletons. Sequenced material: PBMCs from the stem cell graft donor, taken from the stem cell graft. Every receptor here comes from a human donor who donated a stem cell graft to a child with acute lymphoblastic leukemia.

This clonotype was detected ten times or more. The chain uses TRBV19 and TRBJ2-6; D gene unclear. Trimming cost V 7 bases and J 0 bases, with 10 bases left between them. Germline lookup yields CDR1 LNHDA and CDR2 SQIVND (reference sequence). The CDR3 spans 15 residues. This chain's CDR3 is CASTLITSGANVLTF. The CDR3, as DNA: TGTGCCAGTACCTTAATAACCTCTGGGGCCAACGTCCTGACTTTC.

V and J are TRBV5-1 and TRBJ2-7, with D possibly matching TRBD2 (6 bases). CDR1 is SGHRS, CDR2 YFSETQ, per germline. Trimming stripped 0 bases from V and 4 bases from J, with 14 bases between. The CDR3 loop spans 15 amino acids. The CDR3 DNA reads as TGCGCCAGCAGCTTGGGGCAGGGAGGCTTTTACGAGCAGTACTTC. This sequence encodes CASSLGQGGFYEQYF.

The chain employs TRBV19 and TRBJ2-1, with no clear D. The germline gives CDR1 LNHDA, CDR2 SQIVND (reference sequence). Trimming removed 2 bases at V and 5 bases at J, with 16 bases between. The CDR3 runs 16 residues. The DNA for the CDR3 is TGTGCCAGTAGTATAATTCACGGGCTAGAGGACAATGAGCAGTTCTTC. Translated: CASSIIHGLEDNEQFF.

This clonotype was counted ten times or more. The V and J genes are TRBV24-1 and TRBJ2-2; the D is unclear. V lost 3 bases to trimming and J lost 6 bases, with 7 bases between them. The CDR3 has 13 amino acids. Per germline, CDR1 KGHDR and CDR2 SFDVKD. CDR3 loop: CATSDPWAGELFF. The CDR3 DNA reads as TGTGCCACCAGTGATCCGTGGGCCGGGGAGCTGTTTTTT.

This clonotype has at least ten counts. V and J are TRBV5-1 and TRBJ2-2, with D perhaps TRBD2 (5 bases). The CDR3 covers 15 residues. Germline lookup yields CDR1 SGHRS and CDR2 YFSETQ. V was pared by 4 bases and J by 4 bases, with 14 bases between. CDR3 protein: CASSVDGVSTGELFF. CDR3 sequence (DNA): TGCGCCAGCAGCGTGGACGGGGTTAGCACCGGGGAGCTGTTTTTT.

This clonotype was observed a handful of times. CDR3 nucleotide sequence: TGTGCCAGCACTCGGGGTGTGAACACTGAAGCTTTCTTT. Protein sequence: CASTRGVNTEAFF. J is TRBJ1-1 and V is TRBV6-5, with no clear D. There are 13 residues in the CDR3. Germline CDR1 is MNHEY and CDR2 is SVGAGI. V shed 7 bases and J shed 0 bases, with 9 bases lying between them.

Many counts were recorded for this clonotype. The chain carries TRBV20-1 and TRBJ1-2; D gene uncertain. CDR1 is DFQATT, CDR2 SNEGSKA, per germline (reference sequence). The CDR3 runs to 14 residues. V dropped 3 bases and J dropped 0 bases, with 11 bases sitting between them. In DNA, the CDR3 is TGCAGTGCTAGGGTGCGGGAACCTAACTATGGCTACACCTTC. Translating it yields CSARVREPNYGYTF.

This clonotype has ten or more counts. This rearrangement joins TRBV15 to TRBJ2-7; TRBD2 might be the D (6 bases). There are 14 residues in the CDR3. Germline values: CDR1 LNHNV, CDR2 YYDKDF (reference sequence). The V end lost 0 bases, the J end lost 1 base, and 7 bases lay between the germline ends. The CDR3 here is CATSRDGSSYEQYF. CDR3 bases: TGTGCCACCAGCAGAGACGGGAGTTCCTACGAGCAGTACTTC.

This clonotype was found a few times. The chain has TRBV4-2 and TRBJ1-3; D is unclear. The V and J ends lost 2 bases and 1 base respectively, with 9 bases between them. Germline-derived CDR1 and CDR2 are LGHNA and YNFKEQ. The CDR3 contains 15 residues. The CDR3 region is CASSQWEDSGNTIYF. CDR3 DNA sequence: TGTGCCAGCAGCCAATGGGAGGATTCTGGAAACACCATATATTTT.

This clonotype showed up just a few times. The rearrangement links TRBV7-2 to TRBJ2-7, with 10 bases fitting TRBD1. From germline, CDR1 is SGHTA and CDR2 FQGNSA. V lost 4 bases to trimming and J lost 13 bases; unmatched junction nucleotides: 7. This CDR3 contains 12 residues. The CDR3 spells CASSWRQGAIYF. In DNA, the CDR3 is TGTGCCAGCAGCTGGAGACAGGGGGCGATTTACTTC. The whole variable domain, remainder taken from reference TRBV7-2 and TRBJ2-7, is GAGVSQSPSNKVTEKGKDVELRCDPISGHTALYWYRQSLGQGLEFLIYFQGNSAPDKSGLPSDRFSAERTGGSVSTLTIQRTQQEDSAVYLCASSWRQGAIYFGPGTRLTVT.

This clonotype appeared many times. The J gene is TRBJ1-1, the V gene TRBV6-5; perhaps TRBD1 as D (5 bases). Germline CDR1 and CDR2: MNHEY and SVGAGI. Trimming cost V 2 bases and J 1 base, with 11 bases left between them. The CDR3 is 15 residues long. The CDR3 is CASSYQNDRNTEAFF. In nucleotides, the CDR3 is TGTGCCAGCAGTTACCAAAACGACAGGAACACTGAAGCTTTCTTT.

The CDR3 DNA sequence: TGCGCCAGCAGCTTGGAGAGCGGCCCTACCTACGAGCAGTACTTC. Translation: CASSLESGPTYEQYF. The chain links TRBV5-1 to TRBJ2-7; possibly TRBD2 for D (5 bases). Between the trimmed V and J ends, which lost 0 bases and 2 bases, there was a span of 12 bases. CDR3 size: 15 residues. Germline CDR1 SGHRS, CDR2 YFSETQ.

This clonotype was seen repeatedly, ten times or more. This rearrangement joins TRBV5-1 to TRBJ1-1; D possibly corresponds to TRBD1 (6 bases). The ends were cut back, 3 bases at V and 4 bases at J, with 22 bases in the middle. The V gene's germline CDR1 is SGHRS and CDR2 YFSETQ. The CDR3 runs 17 residues. CDR3 sequence (DNA): TGCGCCAGCAGCTCCTTAGTACGGACAGTTGAAGGCACTGAAGCTTTCTTT. This codes for CASSSLVRTVEGTEAFF.

The chain carries TRBV20-1 and TRBJ2-3; the D gene is possibly TRBD2 (5 bases). The CDR3 loop spans 12 amino acids. The ends were cut back, 5 bases at V and 5 bases at J, with 11 bases in the middle. Germline V gene sequence: CDR1 DFQATT, CDR2 SNEGSKA (reference sequence). CDR3 in amino acids: CSAVRTLDTQYF. The CDR3 DNA follows: TGCAGTGCTGTCCGGACTTTAGATACGCAGTATTTT.

This clonotype was counted a few times. V usage is TRBV5-5 and J usage is TRBJ1-6; the D gene is possibly TRBD1 (5 bases). The CDR3 runs 15 residues. The V gene lost 1 base and the J gene lost 14 bases, with 19 bases spanning the gap. Germline V gene sequence: CDR1 SGHKS, CDR2 YYEKEE (reference sequence). CDR3 amino acids: CASSLRDGALETLHF. For the CDR3, the DNA is TGTGCCAGCAGCTTGCGGGACGGAGCCTTGGAGACCCTCCACTTT.

This clonotype showed up just a few times. The chain joins TRBV11-2 to TRBJ2-7, with D maybe TRBD1 (6 bases). The CDR3 runs 14 residues. Per the germline V gene, CDR1 is SGHAT and CDR2 is FQNNGV. The V end lost 3 bases, the J end lost 3 bases, and 12 bases lay between the germline ends. DNA for the CDR3: TGTGCCAGCAGCTTCTCCCAGGGGAGCTACGAGCAGTACTTC. It specifies CASSFSQGSYEQYF.

There are a few counts of this clonotype. V usage is TRBV5-1 and J usage is TRBJ1-1; D is perhaps TRBD1 (6 bases). The V end lost 0 bases, the J end lost 4 bases, and 25 bases lay between the germline ends. Germline V lookup: CDR1 SGHRS, CDR2 YFSETQ. The CDR3 consists of 19 residues. The CDR3 loop is CASSLGRGPSAQPSTEAFF. The CDR3 region has the DNA TGCGCCAGCAGCTTGGGCAGGGGCCCGTCCGCCCAACCGTCCACTGAAGCTTTCTTT.

This clonotype was observed many times. The chain carries TRBV5-1 and TRBJ1-5; D possibly corresponds to TRBD1 (5 bases). The CDR3 covers 15 residues. Germline CDR1 and CDR2: SGHRS and YFSETQ. V gave up 0 bases and J gave up 5 bases, with 12 bases separating them. CDR3 nucleotides: TGCGCCAGCAGCTTGGCAGGGACCATCGATCAGCCCCAGCATTTT. Translation: CASSLAGTIDQPQHF.

There are a few counts of this clonotype. The chain employs TRBV12-3 or TRBV12-4 and TRBJ2-5; maybe TRBD2 (6 bases). The V and J ends lost 5 bases and 5 bases respectively, with 15 bases between them. The CDR3 length is 14 residues. The CDR3 DNA reads as TGTGCCAGCAGTCGACCGCCGGGGGTTGAGACCCAGTACTTC. This gives the protein CASSRPPGVETQYF.

V and J are TRBV5-1 and TRBJ2-5; D may be TRBD2 (7 bases). This CDR3 has 15 amino acids. Trimming pared 4 bases from V and 4 bases from J, leaving 17 bases between. The germline CDR1 and CDR2 sequences are SGHRS and YFSETQ. The CDR3 nucleotides read TGCGCCAGCAGCCCGGGGGCCCGCGGGGGAGAGACCCAGTACTTC. It yields the protein CASSPGARGGETQYF.

This clonotype was recorded at least ten times. V usage is TRBV5-1 and J usage is TRBJ2-1; D is perhaps TRBD2 (6 bases). The CDR3 contains 15 residues. Trimming pared 2 bases from V and 7 bases from J, leaving 16 bases between. The germline gives CDR1 SGHRS, CDR2 YFSETQ. CDR3 nucleotides: TGCGCCAGCAGCTTAGGGGCGGGGATGGGGAATGAGCAGTTCTTC. It specifies CASSLGAGMGNEQFF.

The chain is built from TRBV5-1 and TRBJ2-7; 7 bases match TRBD1. The CDR3 contains 15 residues. V shed 5 bases, J shed 3 bases, and the junction held 11 bases outside the gene matches. CDR1 is SGHRS, CDR2 YFSETQ, per germline. The CDR3 loop reads CASSSSGTVNYEQYF. The CDR3 nucleotides read TGCGCCAGCAGTTCCTCCGGGACAGTTAACTACGAGCAGTACTTC.